A selection of T cell receptor beta chains follows, all from one sample in a study of T cell changes during pregnancy in multiple sclerosis. Using immunoSEQ multiplex PCR, the repertoire was profiled, and TCRdb retains in-frame clones only, with some absent. The sample consists of more than 75,000 clones, about 95% of them appearing once. The sample consisted of peripheral blood, taken in the third trimester of pregnancy. The source is a female donor with multiple sclerosis, enrolled in a pregnancy study. Both conserved end residues are part of each CDR3. A D gene is named only where the DNA matches it firmly. The size entry is marked missing in some rows and otherwise reads once, few, many or a size class.

v_call: TRBV2
clone_size: .
d_call: .
j_call: TRBJ2-1
cdr3_length: 13
cdr3_aa: CASTGQLWNEQFF
cdr3_nt: TGTGCCAGCACGGGACAACTCTGGAATGAGCAGTTCTTC

v_call: TRBV7-2
clone_size: once
d_call: TRBD1
j_call: TRBJ2-7
cdr3_length: 14
cdr3_aa: CASSLDRGPYEQYF
cdr3_nt: TGTGCCAGCAGCCTCGACAGGGGGCCTTACGAGCAGTACTTC

v_call: TRBV2
clone_size: .
d_call: .
j_call: TRBJ2-3
cdr3_length: 15
cdr3_aa: CASSSWMADTDTQYF
cdr3_nt: TGTGCCAGCAGTAGCTGGATGGCGGACACAGATACGCAGTATTTT

v_call: TRBV9
clone_size: .
d_call: TRBD2
j_call: TRBJ2-3
cdr3_length: 18
cdr3_aa: CASSVGTSGGTYTDTQYF
cdr3_nt: TGTGCCAGCAGCGTAGGGACTAGCGGGGGCACTTACACAGATACGCAGTATTTT

v_call: TRBV7-6
clone_size: .
d_call: .
j_call: TRBJ1-3
cdr3_length: 13
cdr3_aa: CASSSPPGNTIYF
cdr3_nt: TGTGCCAGCAGCAGCCCCCCCGGGAACACCATATATTTT

v_call: TRBV11-3
clone_size: .
d_call: .
j_call: TRBJ2-7
cdr3_length: 15
cdr3_aa: CASSLGRGAGYEQYF
cdr3_nt: TGTGCCAGCAGCTTGGGACGGGGGGCGGGGTACGAGCAGTACTTC

v_call: TRBV10-3
clone_size: .
d_call: .
j_call: TRBJ1-3
cdr3_length: 13
cdr3_aa: CAIRGTAGNTIYF
cdr3_nt: TGTGCCATCAGAGGGACTGCTGGAAACACCATATATTTT

v_call: TRBV2
clone_size: .
d_call: .
j_call: TRBJ1-5
cdr3_length: 13
cdr3_aa: CASSDGHNQPQHF
cdr3_nt: TGTGCCAGCAGTGATGGGCACAATCAGCCCCAGCATTTT

v_call: TRBV25-1
clone_size: .
d_call: .
j_call: TRBJ1-2
cdr3_length: 13
cdr3_aa: CASKYSGDYGYTF
cdr3_nt: TGTGCCAGCAAGTACTCCGGAGATTATGGCTACACCTTC

v_call: TRBV9
clone_size: .
d_call: .
j_call: TRBJ2-5
cdr3_length: 15
cdr3_aa: CASTLEGDPQETQYF
cdr3_nt: TGTGCCAGCACCCTAGAGGGGGATCCCCAAGAGACCCAGTACTTC

v_call: TRBV9
clone_size: .
d_call: TRBD1
j_call: TRBJ1-1
cdr3_length: 13
cdr3_aa: CASSAQGDVEAFF
cdr3_nt: TGTGCCAGCAGCGCGCAGGGGGATGTTGAAGCTTTCTTT

v_call: TRBV7-3
clone_size: once
d_call: .
j_call: TRBJ2-1
cdr3_length: 15
cdr3_aa: CASSLTRREYNEQFF
cdr3_nt: TGTGCCAGCAGCTTAACGAGGAGGGAGTACAATGAGCAGTTCTTC

v_call: TRBV7-9
clone_size: .
d_call: .
j_call: TRBJ2-1
cdr3_length: 16
cdr3_aa: CASSHPLAPRDNEQFF
cdr3_nt: TGTGCCAGCAGCCACCCTCTGGCACCCAGGGACAATGAGCAGTTCTTC

v_call: TRBV5-4
clone_size: .
d_call: TRBD1
j_call: TRBJ1-1
cdr3_length: 13
cdr3_aa: CASSLARDRGLRF
cdr3_nt: TGTGCCAGCAGCTTGGCCAGGGACAGGGGGCTACGGTTT

v_call: TRBV5-4
clone_size: .
d_call: .
j_call: TRBJ2-3
cdr3_length: 14
cdr3_aa: CASRSGSLTDTQYF
cdr3_nt: TGTGCCAGCAGGTCAGGGTCCCTCACAGATACGCAGTATTTT

v_call: TRBV30
clone_size: .
d_call: .
j_call: TRBJ1-1
cdr3_length: 18
cdr3_aa: CACPPGGVLPHMNTEAFF
cdr3_nt: TGTGCCTGCCCCCCCGGAGGGGTCCTACCCCATATGAACACTGAAGCTTTCTTT

v_call: TRBV30
clone_size: .
d_call: .
j_call: TRBJ2-7
cdr3_length: 13
cdr3_aa: CAWSYGGVSEQYF
cdr3_nt: TGTGCCTGGAGTTACGGGGGAGTCAGCGAGCAGTACTTC

v_call: TRBV7-2
clone_size: .
d_call: TRBD1
j_call: TRBJ1-3
cdr3_length: 15
cdr3_aa: CASRFTGAGGNTIYF
cdr3_nt: TGTGCCAGCAGATTCACAGGGGCGGGCGGAAACACCATATATTTT

v_call: TRBV6-1
clone_size: .
d_call: .
j_call: TRBJ2-5
cdr3_length: 13
cdr3_aa: CASSEGLQETQYF
cdr3_nt: TGTGCCAGCAGTGAAGGGCTTCAAGAGACCCAGTACTTC

v_call: TRBV14
clone_size: .
d_call: TRBD1
j_call: TRBJ2-7
cdr3_length: 15
cdr3_aa: CASSQGQGAFYEQYF
cdr3_nt: TGTGCCAGCAGCCAAGGACAGGGGGCTTTCTACGAGCAGTACTTC

v_call: TRBV19
clone_size: .
d_call: .
j_call: TRBJ1-4
cdr3_length: 12
cdr3_aa: CASSETGEKLFF
cdr3_nt: TGTGCCAGTAGTGAAACAGGTGAAAAACTGTTTTTT

v_call: TRBV11-2
clone_size: .
d_call: TRBD1
j_call: TRBJ2-7
cdr3_length: 16
cdr3_aa: CASSLGLPGTGTEQYF
cdr3_nt: TGTGCCAGCAGCTTAGGGCTCCCCGGGACAGGTACCGAGCAGTACTTC

v_call: TRBV7-3
clone_size: .
d_call: .
j_call: TRBJ2-3
cdr3_length: 15
cdr3_aa: CASRGGVTSTDTQYF
cdr3_nt: TGTGCCAGCAGGGGGGGAGTGACTAGCACAGATACGCAGTATTTT

v_call: TRBV13
clone_size: .
d_call: .
j_call: TRBJ1-2
cdr3_length: 16
cdr3_aa: CASSSGEGEPHYGYTF
cdr3_nt: TGTGCCAGCAGCTCCGGCGAGGGAGAGCCCCACTATGGCTACACCTTC

v_call: TRBV19
clone_size: .
d_call: .
j_call: TRBJ2-3
cdr3_length: 16
cdr3_aa: CASSIVTPGSTDTQYF
cdr3_nt: TGTGCCAGTAGTATAGTCACCCCAGGTAGCACAGATACGCAGTATTTT

v_call: TRBV19
clone_size: .
d_call: TRBD1
j_call: TRBJ1-5
cdr3_length: 15
cdr3_aa: CATAGTDISNQPQHF
cdr3_nt: TGTGCCACAGCCGGGACAGACATTAGCAATCAGCCCCAGCATTTT

v_call: TRBV2
clone_size: .
d_call: TRBD1
j_call: TRBJ1-5
cdr3_length: 15
cdr3_aa: CASSDRQDRDQPQHF
cdr3_nt: TGTGCCAGCAGTGATCGGCAGGACAGGGATCAGCCCCAGCATTTT

v_call: TRBV30
clone_size: few
d_call: .
j_call: TRBJ1-6
cdr3_length: 14
cdr3_aa: CAWRYGAYNSPLHF
cdr3_nt: TGTGCCTGGAGATATGGAGCCTATAATTCACCCCTCCACTTT

v_call: TRBV4-1
clone_size: few
d_call: TRBD1
j_call: TRBJ1-3
cdr3_length: 15
cdr3_aa: CASSHRQGSGNTIYF
cdr3_nt: TGCGCCAGCAGCCACCGACAGGGGAGTGGAAACACCATATATTTT

v_call: TRBV6-5
clone_size: .
d_call: TRBD1
j_call: TRBJ2-1
cdr3_length: 14
cdr3_aa: CASTTGGPYNEQFF
cdr3_nt: TGTGCCAGCACGACAGGGGGCCCTTACAATGAGCAGTTCTTC

v_call: TRBV5-4
clone_size: .
d_call: TRBD2
j_call: TRBJ2-1
cdr3_length: 15
cdr3_aa: CASSPPGLASSEQFF
cdr3_nt: TGTGCCAGCAGCCCTCCGGGACTAGCATCGTCTGAGCAGTTCTTC

v_call: TRBV9
clone_size: .
d_call: .
j_call: TRBJ1-1
cdr3_length: 14
cdr3_aa: CASSLGGLNTEAFF
cdr3_nt: TGTGCCAGCAGTTTAGGCGGGTTGAACACTGAAGCTTTCTTT

v_call: TRBV5-1
clone_size: .
d_call: TRBD1
j_call: TRBJ1-2
cdr3_length: 16
cdr3_aa: CASSLAYRTGSYGYTF
cdr3_nt: TGCGCCAGCAGCTTGGCATACCGGACAGGAAGCTATGGCTACACCTTC

v_call: TRBV10-3
clone_size: once
d_call: TRBD1
j_call: TRBJ2-4
cdr3_length: 13
cdr3_aa: CAIKGGQGNIQYF
cdr3_nt: TGTGCCATCAAAGGGGGACAGGGAAACATTCAGTACTTC

v_call: TRBV19
clone_size: .
d_call: .
j_call: TRBJ2-2
cdr3_length: 13
cdr3_aa: CASSIEFGGELFF
cdr3_nt: TGTGCCAGTAGTATAGAATTCGGCGGGGAGCTGTTTTTT

v_call: TRBV15
clone_size: .
d_call: .
j_call: TRBJ2-1
cdr3_length: 15
cdr3_aa: CATSRSRNSYNEQFF
cdr3_nt: TGTGCCACCAGCAGATCGCGTAACTCCTACAATGAGCAGTTCTTC

v_call: TRBV19
clone_size: .
d_call: .
j_call: TRBJ2-2
cdr3_length: 17
cdr3_aa: CASREKTRAWNTGELFF
cdr3_nt: TGTGCCAGTAGGGAAAAGACCAGGGCGTGGAACACCGGGGAGCTGTTTTTT

v_call: TRBV7-8
clone_size: .
d_call: TRBD1
j_call: TRBJ1-5
cdr3_length: 17
cdr3_aa: CASSPFTTGVSNQPQHF
cdr3_nt: TGTGCCAGCAGCCCCTTTACCACAGGGGTAAGCAATCAGCCCCAGCATTTT

v_call: TRBV13
clone_size: .
d_call: TRBD1
j_call: TRBJ1-4
cdr3_length: 14
cdr3_aa: CASSPTGDIEKLFF
cdr3_nt: TGTGCCAGCAGCCCGACAGGGGATATCGAAAAACTGTTTTTT

v_call: TRBV19
clone_size: .
d_call: TRBD2
j_call: TRBJ2-1
cdr3_length: 13
cdr3_aa: CASVAGDYNEQFF
cdr3_nt: TGTGCCAGCGTAGCGGGGGACTACAATGAGCAGTTCTTC

v_call: TRBV29-1
clone_size: .
d_call: TRBD1
j_call: TRBJ1-1
cdr3_length: 15
cdr3_aa: CSFAFLRGIGGEAFF
cdr3_nt: TGCAGCTTCGCTTTCCTCAGGGGGATAGGGGGTGAAGCTTTCTTT

v_call: TRBV6-1
clone_size: .
d_call: TRBD1
j_call: TRBJ2-2
cdr3_length: 16
cdr3_aa: CASSDEGAKGIGELFF
cdr3_nt: TGTGCCAGCAGTGACGAGGGGGCGAAAGGGATCGGGGAGCTGTTTTTT

v_call: TRBV9
clone_size: .
d_call: .
j_call: TRBJ1-2
cdr3_length: 15
cdr3_aa: CASSGPGALNYGYTF
cdr3_nt: TGTGCCAGCAGCGGACCGGGAGCTTTAAACTATGGCTACACCTTC

v_call: TRBV29-1
clone_size: .
d_call: TRBD1
j_call: TRBJ1-2
cdr3_length: 14
cdr3_aa: CSVDGQGADHGYTF
cdr3_nt: TGCAGCGTTGATGGACAGGGGGCAGACCATGGCTACACCTTC

v_call: TRBV28
clone_size: .
d_call: TRBD2
j_call: TRBJ2-3
cdr3_length: 15
cdr3_aa: CASSLVRGDTDTQYF
cdr3_nt: TGTGCCAGCAGTTTAGTGCGGGGGGACACAGATACGCAGTATTTT

v_call: TRBV19
clone_size: .
d_call: .
j_call: TRBJ1-2
cdr3_length: 12
cdr3_aa: CASSIDPGGYTF
cdr3_nt: TGTGCCAGTAGTATAGACCCAGGCGGCTACACCTTC

v_call: TRBV9
clone_size: .
d_call: .
j_call: TRBJ2-3
cdr3_length: 15
cdr3_aa: CASSVVSAGTDTQYF
cdr3_nt: TGTGCCAGCAGCGTAGTTAGCGCGGGGACAGATACGCAGTATTTT

v_call: TRBV7-8
clone_size: .
d_call: .
j_call: TRBJ1-1
cdr3_length: 13
cdr3_aa: CASSSVVNTEAFF
cdr3_nt: TGTGCCAGCAGCTCTGTAGTGAACACTGAAGCTTTCTTT

v_call: TRBV20-1
clone_size: once
d_call: .
j_call: TRBJ2-7
cdr3_length: 11
cdr3_aa: CSASTLYEQYF
cdr3_nt: TGCAGTGCTAGCACCCTATACGAGCAGTACTTC

v_call: TRBV9
clone_size: .
d_call: TRBD2
j_call: TRBJ2-1
cdr3_length: 16
cdr3_aa: CASSVSLAGGNNEQFF
cdr3_nt: TGTGCCAGCAGCGTTAGCTTAGCGGGGGGAAACAATGAGCAGTTCTTC

v_call: TRBV11-2
clone_size: .
d_call: .
j_call: TRBJ2-3
cdr3_length: 12
cdr3_aa: CASSPYLQAQYF
cdr3_nt: TGTGCCAGCTCGCCGTACCTTCAGGCGCAGTATTTT

v_call: TRBV9
clone_size: .
d_call: TRBD2
j_call: TRBJ2-3
cdr3_length: 16
cdr3_aa: CASSVSASGARDTQYF
cdr3_nt: TGTGCCAGCAGCGTCTCGGCTAGCGGGGCCAGGGATACGCAGTATTTT

v_call: TRBV5-6
clone_size: .
d_call: TRBD2
j_call: TRBJ2-5
cdr3_length: 14
cdr3_aa: CASSPGLGFATQYF
cdr3_nt: TGTGCCAGCAGCCCGGGACTAGGCTTTGCTACCCAGTACTTC

v_call: TRBV5-6
clone_size: once
d_call: .
j_call: TRBJ1-5
cdr3_length: 13
cdr3_aa: CASSWGVNQPQHF
cdr3_nt: TGTGCCAGCAGTTGGGGGGTAAATCAGCCCCAGCATTTT

v_call: TRBV5-1
clone_size: .
d_call: TRBD1
j_call: TRBJ2-3
cdr3_length: 14
cdr3_aa: CASTGQLSTDTQYF
cdr3_nt: TGCGCCAGTACGGGACAGTTAAGCACAGATACGCAGTATTTT

v_call: TRBV6-5
clone_size: .
d_call: .
j_call: TRBJ1-1
cdr3_length: 11
cdr3_aa: CASKLDTEAFF
cdr3_nt: TGTGCCAGCAAACTGGACACTGAAGCTTTCTTT

v_call: TRBV11-2
clone_size: few
d_call: .
j_call: TRBJ1-5
cdr3_length: 14
cdr3_aa: CASSPAGAEGSQHF
cdr3_nt: TGTGCCAGCAGCCCAGCGGGGGCGGAGGGGTCCCAGCATTTT

v_call: TRBV4-1
clone_size: .
d_call: TRBD1
j_call: TRBJ2-7
cdr3_length: 17
cdr3_aa: CASSQGGAGQGTYEQYF
cdr3_nt: TGCGCCAGCAGCCAAGGGGGTGCGGGACAGGGGACCTACGAGCAGTACTTC

v_call: TRBV13
clone_size: .
d_call: .
j_call: TRBJ1-4
cdr3_length: 13
cdr3_aa: CASSLGAGKKLFF
cdr3_nt: TGTGCCAGCAGCTTAGGGGCAGGGAAAAAACTGTTTTTT